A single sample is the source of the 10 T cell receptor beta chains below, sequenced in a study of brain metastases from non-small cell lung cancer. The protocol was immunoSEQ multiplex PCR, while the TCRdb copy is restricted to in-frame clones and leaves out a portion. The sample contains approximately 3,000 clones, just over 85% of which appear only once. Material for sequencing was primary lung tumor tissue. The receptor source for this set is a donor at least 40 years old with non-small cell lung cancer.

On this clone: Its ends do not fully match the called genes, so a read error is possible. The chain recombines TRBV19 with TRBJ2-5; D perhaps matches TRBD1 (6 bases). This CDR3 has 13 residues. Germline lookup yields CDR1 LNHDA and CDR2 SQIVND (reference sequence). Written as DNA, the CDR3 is TGTGCCACTAGTATCCCAGGGGCCGAGACCCAGTACTTC. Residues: CATSIPGAETQYF.

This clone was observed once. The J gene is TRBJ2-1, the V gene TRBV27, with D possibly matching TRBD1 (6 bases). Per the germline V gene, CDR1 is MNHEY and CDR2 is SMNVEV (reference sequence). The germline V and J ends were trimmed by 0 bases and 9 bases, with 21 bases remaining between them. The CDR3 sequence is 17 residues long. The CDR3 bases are TGTGCCAGCAGTTTATCTACGAGACCTTTAACAGGGAGTGAGCAGTTCTTC. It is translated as CASSLSTRPLTGSEQFF.

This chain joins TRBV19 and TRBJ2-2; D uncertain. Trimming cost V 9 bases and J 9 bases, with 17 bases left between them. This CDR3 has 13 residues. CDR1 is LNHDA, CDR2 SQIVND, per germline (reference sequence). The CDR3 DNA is TGTGCCAGCAAGTCGCGGACGGACCGGGAGCTGTTTTTT. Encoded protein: CASKSRTDRELFF.

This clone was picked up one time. CDR3 loop: CASSYSTSYEQYF. The CDR3, as DNA: TGTGCCAGCAGTTACTCGACTAGCTACGAGCAGTACTTC. The chain joins TRBV6-2 or TRBV6-3 to TRBJ2-7; TRBD2 might be the D (6 bases). Trimming stripped 0 bases from V and 3 bases from J, with 6 bases between. Germline CDR1 is MNHEY and CDR2 is SVGEGT. The CDR3 consists of 13 residues.

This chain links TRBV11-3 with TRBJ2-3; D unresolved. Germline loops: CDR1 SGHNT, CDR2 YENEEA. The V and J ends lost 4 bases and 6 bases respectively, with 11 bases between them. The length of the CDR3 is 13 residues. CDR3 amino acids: CASSSGPRDTQYF. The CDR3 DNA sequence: TGTGCCAGCAGCTCCGGGCCCAGGGATACGCAGTATTTT.

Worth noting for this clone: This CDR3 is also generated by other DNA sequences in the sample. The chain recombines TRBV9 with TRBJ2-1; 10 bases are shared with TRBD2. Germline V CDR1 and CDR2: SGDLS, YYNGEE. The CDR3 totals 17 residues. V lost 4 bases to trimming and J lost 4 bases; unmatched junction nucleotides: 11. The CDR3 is CASSSPSSGRGYNEQFF. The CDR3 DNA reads TGTGCCAGCAGCAGCCCCTCGAGCGGGAGGGGGTACAATGAGCAGTTCTTC.

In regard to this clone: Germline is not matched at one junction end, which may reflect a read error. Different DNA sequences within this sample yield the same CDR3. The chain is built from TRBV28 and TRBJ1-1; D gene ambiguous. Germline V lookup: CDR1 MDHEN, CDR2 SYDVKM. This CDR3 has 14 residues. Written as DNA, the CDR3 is TGTGCCAGTAGTTTAACACGAGGGAACACTGAAGCTTTCTTT. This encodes CASSLTRGNTEAFF.

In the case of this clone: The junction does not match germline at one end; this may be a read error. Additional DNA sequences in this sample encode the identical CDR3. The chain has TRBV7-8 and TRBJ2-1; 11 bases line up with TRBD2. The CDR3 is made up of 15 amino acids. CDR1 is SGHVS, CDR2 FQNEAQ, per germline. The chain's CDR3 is CASSLRLAGNNKQFF. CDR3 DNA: TGTGCCAGCAGCTTAAGACTAGCGGGGAACAATAAGCAGTTCTTC.

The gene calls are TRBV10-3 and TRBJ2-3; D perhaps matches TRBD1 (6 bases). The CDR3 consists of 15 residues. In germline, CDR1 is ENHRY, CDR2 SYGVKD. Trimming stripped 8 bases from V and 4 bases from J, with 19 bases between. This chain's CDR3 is CAISVRAGAPDTQYF. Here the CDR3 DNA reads TGTGCCATCTCCGTGCGGGCAGGGGCCCCAGATACGCAGTATTTT.

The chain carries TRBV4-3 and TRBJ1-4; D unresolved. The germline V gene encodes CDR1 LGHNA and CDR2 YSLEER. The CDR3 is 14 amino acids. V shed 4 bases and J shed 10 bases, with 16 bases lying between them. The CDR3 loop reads CASSPQGPPGKLFF. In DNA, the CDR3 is TGCGCCAGCAGCCCCCAAGGACCGCCGGGAAAACTGTTTTTT.